This TCR beta chain was sequenced during a study of radiotherapy plus CTLA-4 blockade in lung cancer. TCRdb keeps only in-frame clones here, not all; method: immunoSEQ multiplex PCR. The sample has tens of thousands of clones, 70% to 90% seen once; the top ten hold approximately 16%. Germline lookup yields CDR1 MNHEY and CDR2 SVGAGI. The CDR3 is 14 amino acids. The V and J ends lost 2 bases and 9 bases respectively, with 16 bases between them. The chain uses TRBV6-5 and TRBJ1-2; no reliable D call. The sequencing used peripheral blood, collected from a patient treated with radiotherapy plus ipilimumab. This TCR came from a human donor with non-small cell lung cancer that progressed on radiotherapy plus ipilimumab. Here the CDR3 DNA reads TGTGCCAGCAGTTACAAGGACTCCCCCTCGAGCTACACCTTC. This codes for CASSYKDSPSSYTF.